This entry describes one T cell receptor (beta chain). This sample is part of a study of cytomegalovirus exposure and HLA in healthy donors. This CDR3 is 13 amino acids long. Trimming pared 4 bases from V and 5 bases from J, leaving 6 bases between. Germline V gives CDR1 SNHLY, CDR2 FYNNEI. TCRdb's copy holds only in-frame clones and misses some; the assay was immunoSEQ multiplex PCR. The table shows some 100,000 clones, with 88% occurring only once. The sample was PBMCs. This chain uses TRBV2 with TRBJ1-6; D is uncertain. The sequence was obtained from a woman aged 18-29 years in good health and CMV-seronegative. CDR3 residues: CASSVSDNSPLHF. The CDR3 DNA is TGTGCCAGCAGTGTAAGCGATAATTCACCCCTCCACTTT.